The clone carrying this T cell receptor beta chain was counted many times. Its specificity is unknown. This sample was included in a study of Graves' ophthalmopathy and Graves' hyperthyroidism. Broader study findings: Blood repertoires reportedly contained most expanded thyroid clonotypes above 0.001 frequency.

Germline values: CDR1 SGHVS, CDR2 FQNEAQ. There are 14 residues in the CDR3. Deletions cut 1 base from V and 5 bases from J, with 11 bases between. CDR3 regions of TCR beta were amplified from RNA transcripts. HTBI primers were used in a first-round RT-PCR, which preceded a second-round multiplex PCR. TCRdb used MiXCR to reprocess the multiplex PCR reads, holding one entry per CDR3 protein. In the table there are hundreds of thousands of distinct CDR3 sequences, about 24% of which are singletons. The sequence came from a woman aged 18-29 years with stable Graves' hyperthyroidism. Some clones in this sample may be carry-over from other donors' samples. Sequenced material: peripheral blood. The chain couples TRBV7-8 to TRBJ1-1, with D maybe TRBD1 (5 bases). The CDR3 is CASSLGAGETEAFF. CDR3 nucleotide sequence: TGTGCCAGCAGCTTAGGGGCGGGGGAAACTGAAGCTTTCTTT.